The 31 T cell receptor beta chains given below trace back to one sample, sequenced in a study of blood T cell repertoires in COVID-19. Using immunoSEQ multiplex PCR, the repertoire was profiled, and TCRdb retains in-frame clones only, with some absent. This table has some 150,000 clones, roughly nine tenths appearing once. The sequencing input was peripheral blood. The origin of the receptors is a woman aged 55-69 years with COVID-19, enrolled during active disease.

The J gene is TRBJ1-2, the V gene TRBV6-1; 12 positions agree with TRBD1. V lost 0 bases to trimming and J lost 4 bases; unmatched junction nucleotides: 3. CDR1 and CDR2 from the germline V gene are MNHNS and SASEGT. The CDR3 runs 16 residues. Here the CDR3 DNA reads TGTGCCAGCAGTGAAGCGGGACAGGGGGCCAGCTATGGCTACACCTTC. The encoded protein is CASSEAGQGASYGYTF.

The chain couples TRBV18 to TRBJ2-1, with 8 positions matching TRBD1. The V gene's germline CDR1 is KGHSH and CDR2 LQKENI. V shed 4 bases and J 6 bases; nucleotides not matched to a gene: 5. This CDR3 has 14 amino acids. This CDR3 is CASSLGQGGNEQFF. DNA of the CDR3: TGTGCCAGCTCACTAGGACAGGGAGGCAATGAGCAGTTCTTC.

This clone appeared a few times. This rearrangement joins TRBV7-3 to TRBJ2-1; 9 nucleotides agree with TRBD2. J was trimmed by 0 bases and V by 4 bases; bases with no gene match: 4. Germline assignment: CDR1 SGHTA and CDR2 FQGTGA. This CDR3 spans 16 amino acids. The CDR3 reads CASSYATSGSYNEQFF. The CDR3 nucleotides read TGTGCCAGCAGCTATGCGACTAGCGGCTCCTACAATGAGCAGTTCTTC.

The V call is TRBV5-1, the J call TRBJ2-1, with TRBD2 as a possible D gene (5 bases). The CDR3 covers 14 residues. Germline values: CDR1 SGHRS, CDR2 YFSETQ. V dropped 4 bases and J dropped 6 bases, with 14 bases sitting between them. CDR3 loop: CASSIGVQRNEQFF. The CDR3, as DNA: TGCGCCAGCAGCATCGGGGTTCAACGCAATGAGCAGTTCTTC.

The V gene is TRBV11-2, the J gene TRBJ1-4; D may be TRBD1 (5 bases). The germline V gene has CDR1 SGHAT and CDR2 FQNNGV. This CDR3 region has 13 residues. V shed 5 bases and J shed 8 bases, with 12 bases lying between them. The CDR3: CASSGYRNEKLFF. In DNA, the CDR3 is TGTGCCAGCAGCGGATACAGGAACGAAAAACTGTTTTTT.

The V gene is TRBV4-3, the J gene TRBJ2-7; a weak D match, TRBD2 (6 bases). CDR3 size: 16 residues. CDR1 is LGHNA, CDR2 YSLEER, per germline. V shed 0 bases and J shed 4 bases, with 16 bases lying between them. CDR3 sequence (DNA): TGCGCCAGCAGCCAAGACGGCGGGGCTGGGGTATACGAGCAGTACTTC. Amino acid sequence: CASSQDGGAGVYEQYF.

The chain combines TRBV4-3 with TRBJ1-1; possible D gene TRBD1, 6 bases. V lost 1 base, J lost 1 base, and 19 bases lay in between. CDR1 is LGHNA and CDR2 is YSLEER in the germline V gene. This CDR3 has 18 amino acids. The CDR3 nucleotides are TGCGCCAGCAGCCAAGGCCACGGGGGGGGCCCCCGGAACACTGAAGCTTTCTTT. Translation gives CASSQGHGGGPRNTEAFF.

This chain links TRBV19 with TRBJ2-5; TRBD1 matches 9 bases. The CDR3 sequence is 16 residues long. The ends lost 4 bases at V and 2 bases at J; junction bases unmatched: 8. The germline gives CDR1 LNHDA, CDR2 SQIVND (reference sequence). The CDR3 protein is CASSTLRQGGQETQYF. CDR3 DNA sequence: TGTGCCAGTAGTACCCTCCGACAGGGGGGTCAAGAGACCCAGTACTTC.

This chain joins TRBV2 and TRBJ2-5, with TRBD2 matching 9 bases. The CDR3 spans 13 residues. CDR1 is SNHLY and CDR2 is FYNNEI in the germline V gene. Unmatched junction bases numbered 12, after V lost 6 bases and J lost 13 bases. The CDR3 coding sequence is TGTGCCAGCAGCCCGGAGGCTAGCGGGACGGTGTACTTC. Translated: CASSPEASGTVYF.

This rearrangement joins TRBV29-1 to TRBJ1-2; maybe TRBD1 (6 bases). Germline-derived CDR1 and CDR2 are SQVTM and ANQGSEA. The CDR3 contains 14 residues. Between the trimmed V and J ends, which lost 5 bases and 3 bases, there was a span of 16 bases. CDR3 sequence (DNA): TGCAGCGTTCAGGCGACCTCAGGGGACTATGGCTACACCTTC. Translated, it gives CSVQATSGDYGYTF.

The J gene is TRBJ2-7, the V gene TRBV7-8, with 12 nucleotides matching TRBD1. CDR1 SGHVS and CDR2 FQNEAQ come from the germline V gene. V dropped 5 bases and J dropped 0; count of bases not matched to a gene: 5. This CDR3 region has 16 residues. Here the CDR3 reads CASSDRGQGASYEQYF. In nucleotides, the CDR3 is TGTGCCAGCAGCGACCGGGGACAGGGGGCCTCCTACGAGCAGTACTTC.

The chain recombines TRBV7-2 with TRBJ1-1; D is undetermined. In germline, CDR1 is SGHTA, CDR2 FQGNSA. Between the trimmed V and J ends, which lost 4 bases and 3 bases, there was a span of 15 bases. This CDR3 spans 15 amino acids. The CDR3 sequence: CASSSVAGVHTEAFF. CDR3 DNA: TGTGCCAGCAGCTCTGTCGCCGGGGTCCACACTGAAGCTTTCTTT. Variable domain in full (rest from reference TRBV7-2 and TRBJ1-1): GAGVSQSPSNKVTEKGKDVELRCDPISGHTALYWYRQSLGQGLEFLIYFQGNSAPDKSGLPSDRFSAERTGGSVSTLTIQRTQQEDSAVYLCASSSVAGVHTEAFFGQGTRLTVV.

The DNA for the CDR3 is TGTGCCAGCAGCCAAGACAGGGGCGCTCAGCCCCAGCATTTT. Translating it yields CASSQDRGAQPQHF. This chain links TRBV3-1 (or the pseudogene TRBV3-2) with TRBJ1-5; perhaps TRBD1 as D (6 bases). Between the trimmed V and J ends, which lost 0 bases and 6 bases, there was a span of 9 bases. CDR1 LGHDT and CDR2 YNNKEL come from the germline V gene (reference sequence). This CDR3 comprises 14 residues.

The chain joins TRBV19 to TRBJ2-7, with D possibly matching TRBD1 (6 bases). The germline gives CDR1 LNHDA, CDR2 SQIVND (reference sequence). V gave up 5 bases and J gave up 5 bases, with 16 bases separating them. There are 14 residues in the CDR3. The CDR3 sequence: CASSVGQFRNEQYF. CDR3 in DNA: TGTGCCAGTAGTGTCGGACAGTTCCGCAACGAGCAGTACTTC.

This clone was seen only once. The J gene is TRBJ2-5, the V gene TRBV6-6; 11 nucleotides match TRBD2. Germline V gene lookup returns CDR1 MNHNY and CDR2 SVGAGI (reference sequence). V gave up 6 bases and J gave up 4 bases; unmatched junction bases: 19. This CDR3 region has 19 residues. CDR3 coding DNA: TGTGCCAGCAGCTCCCTCTCCCCTGGAACTAGCGGGAGATTAGAGACCCAGTACTTC. The encoded protein is CASSSLSPGTSGRLETQYF.

This sequence joins TRBV7-2 and TRBJ1-2; TRBD1 is a possible D gene (6 bases). The CDR3 totals 14 residues. The germline CDR1 and CDR2 sequences are SGHTA and FQGNSA. Trimming shortened V by 5 bases and J by 4 bases, and 14 bases separated the two germline ends. The CDR3 sequence is CASSPTQGSYGYTF. In DNA, the CDR3 is TGTGCCAGCAGCCCAACACAGGGATCCTATGGCTACACCTTC.

This clone came up once. The chain joins TRBV19 to TRBJ2-1; D gene unclear. Germline values: CDR1 LNHDA, CDR2 SQIVND (reference sequence). The CDR3 length is 12 residues. Deletions cut 2 bases from V and 6 bases from J, with 5 bases between. In nucleotides, the CDR3 is TGTGCCAGTAGTATACCCTCCAATGAGCAGTTCTTC. The encoded protein is CASSIPSNEQFF.

The chain links TRBV19 to TRBJ2-5; 11 nucleotides match TRBD2. J gave up 5 bases and V 4 bases, and 9 bases lay outside the gene matches. Germline V lookup: CDR1 LNHDA, CDR2 SQIVND (reference sequence). The length of the CDR3 is 16 residues. The CDR3 sequence is CASSKLAGDPRETQYF. The DNA for the CDR3 is TGTGCCAGTAGTAAACTAGCGGGAGACCCTCGGGAGACCCAGTACTTC. The variable domain in full, completed from reference TRBV19 and TRBJ2-5, reads DGGITQSPKYLFRKEGQNVTLSCEQNLNHDAMYWYRQDPGQGLRLIYYSQIVNDFQKGDIAEGYSVSREKKESFPLTVTSAQKNPTAFYLCASSKLAGDPRETQYFGPGTRLLVL.

In nucleotides, the CDR3 is TGTGCCAGCAGCTTAGGGGGGGGCGTTCAGCCCCAGCATTTT. Translating it yields CASSLGGGVQPQHF. The chain joins TRBV7-2 to TRBJ1-5, with a weak D call TRBD1 (6 bases). Germline V gives CDR1 SGHTA, CDR2 FQGNSA. The germline V and J ends were trimmed by 1 base and 6 bases, with 10 bases remaining between them. The CDR3 consists of 14 residues.

The chain combines TRBV2 with TRBJ1-2, with D maybe TRBD1 (6 bases). CDR3 length: 12 residues. Trimming shortened V by 6 bases and J by 6 bases, and 11 bases separated the two germline ends. CDR1 and CDR2 from the germline V gene are SNHLY and FYNNEI. CDR3: CASSRDTDGYTF. For the CDR3, the DNA is TGTGCCAGCAGCCGGGACACCGATGGCTACACCTTC.

The J gene is TRBJ2-2, the V gene TRBV7-3; possibly TRBD1 for D (5 bases). Per germline, CDR1 SGHTA and CDR2 FQGTGA. V was trimmed by 5 bases and J by 1 base, leaving 17 bases between them. The CDR3 totals 17 residues. CDR3: CASSRTHITGNTGELFF. CDR3 DNA sequence: TGTGCCAGCAGCCGGACACACATTACAGGGAACACCGGGGAGCTGTTTTTT.

This chain uses TRBV7-8 with TRBJ2-3; TRBD2 agrees at 11 bases. CDR1 and CDR2 (germline): SGHVS, FQNEAQ. This CDR3 region has 16 residues. Trimming cost V 5 bases and J 2 bases; bases outside gene matches: 6. The CDR3 sequence: CASSRGLAELTDTQYF. The CDR3 DNA is TGTGCCAGCAGCAGGGGACTAGCGGAGCTCACAGATACGCAGTATTTT.

The rearrangement joins TRBV9 to TRBJ2-5; 10 bases are shared with TRBD2. J was trimmed by 4 bases and V by 1 base; bases with no gene match: 4. The CDR3 sequence is 15 residues long. Germline V lookup: CDR1 SGDLS, CDR2 YYNGEE. The CDR3 loop is CASSVRAGGAETQYF. The DNA for the CDR3 is TGTGCCAGCAGCGTAAGAGCGGGAGGGGCAGAGACCCAGTACTTC.

This clone was detected only once. The chain has TRBV4-3 and TRBJ2-5; D gene uncertain. Germline lookup yields CDR1 LGHNA and CDR2 YSLEER. This CDR3 comprises 16 residues. Trimming shortened V by 0 bases and J by 5 bases, and 16 bases separated the two germline ends. CDR3 bases: TGCGCCAGCAGCCAAGATCTCCCGAACAAGTGGGAGACCCAGTACTTC. The encoded protein is CASSQDLPNKWETQYF.

The chain couples TRBV5-1 to TRBJ2-1; TRBD1 matches at 9 bases. The junction had 8 bases not matched to a gene; V was cut back by 5 bases and J by 5 bases. Germline loops: CDR1 SGHRS, CDR2 YFSETQ. The CDR3 is 15 amino acids. The CDR3 region is CASSPGTGNDNEQFF. Written as DNA, the CDR3 is TGCGCCAGCAGTCCAGGGACAGGGAATGACAATGAGCAGTTCTTC.

The chain couples TRBV6-5 to TRBJ1-1; D is possibly TRBD1 (6 bases). V lost 0 bases and J lost 8, with 16 bases in between. The CDR3 is 15 amino acids. CDR1 MNHEY and CDR2 SVGAGI come from the germline V gene. In DNA form, the CDR3 reads TGTGCCAGCAGTTACTCTGGCCAGGGGAGCGTGGAAGCTTTCTTT. This gives the protein CASSYSGQGSVEAFF.

The chain joins TRBV28 to TRBJ1-2; 8 bases fit TRBD1. CDR3 size: 15 residues. Germline V gene data show CDR1 as MDHEN and CDR2 as SYDVKM. Trimming cost V 5 bases and J 8 bases; bases outside gene matches: 13. The CDR3 coding sequence is TGTGCCAGCAGTCCCTCGGACAGGGCGTTCCTCGGCTACACCTTC. As protein: CASSPSDRAFLGYTF.

V is TRBV6-5 and J is TRBJ1-2; a weak D match, TRBD1 (6 bases). This CDR3 contains 15 residues. V dropped 6 bases and J dropped 0 bases, with 14 bases sitting between them. In germline, CDR1 is MNHEY, CDR2 SVGAGI. The chain's CDR3 is CASRRTATSNYGYTF. The CDR3 DNA follows: TGTGCCAGCAGGAGGACAGCTACCTCTAACTATGGCTACACCTTC.

The chain links TRBV7-2 to TRBJ2-1, with 8 bases that match TRBD2. There are 15 residues in the CDR3. Trimming took 1 base from V and 6 from J; bases not matched to a gene: 5. Germline V gene data show CDR1 as SGHTA and CDR2 as FQGNSA. CDR3 sequence (DNA): TGTGCCAGCAGCTTAGACGGGAGGGCCTTCAATGAGCAGTTCTTC. It specifies CASSLDGRAFNEQFF. Filled out from reference TRBV7-2 and TRBJ2-1, the complete variable domain reads GAGVSQSPSNKVTEKGKDVELRCDPISGHTALYWYRQSLGQGLEFLIYFQGNSAPDKSGLPSDRFSAERTGGSVSTLTIQRTQQEDSAVYLCASSLDGRAFNEQFFGPGTRLTVL.

V gene TRBV21-1 combines with J gene TRBJ2-3; the D segment call TRBD2 is taken from the table without a DNA check. TRBV21-1 is noted as a pseudogene. The CDR3 loop spans 20 amino acids. The CDR3 sequence: CASSKEGRLRGRADSDTQYF. DNA of the CDR3: TGTGCCAGCAGCAAAGAGGGGAGACTTCGCGGGAGGGCCGACTCAGATACGCAGTATTTT.

This clone was seen only a few times. The V call is TRBV19, the J call TRBJ1-3; 10 bases fit TRBD1. Germline CDR1 is LNHDA and CDR2 is SQIVND (reference sequence). V lost 6 bases, J lost 0 bases, and 2 bases stayed unmatched. CDR3 length equals 15 residues. The CDR3 reads CASRDRGNSGNTIYF. The CDR3 DNA sequence: TGTGCCAGTAGGGACAGGGGGAACTCTGGAAACACCATATATTTT. The full variable domain, with the rest looked up from reference TRBV19 and TRBJ1-3, is DGGITQSPKYLFRKEGQNVTLSCEQNLNHDAMYWYRQDPGQGLRLIYYSQIVNDFQKGDIAEGYSVSREKKESFPLTVTSAQKNPTAFYLCASRDRGNSGNTIYFGEGSWLTVV.